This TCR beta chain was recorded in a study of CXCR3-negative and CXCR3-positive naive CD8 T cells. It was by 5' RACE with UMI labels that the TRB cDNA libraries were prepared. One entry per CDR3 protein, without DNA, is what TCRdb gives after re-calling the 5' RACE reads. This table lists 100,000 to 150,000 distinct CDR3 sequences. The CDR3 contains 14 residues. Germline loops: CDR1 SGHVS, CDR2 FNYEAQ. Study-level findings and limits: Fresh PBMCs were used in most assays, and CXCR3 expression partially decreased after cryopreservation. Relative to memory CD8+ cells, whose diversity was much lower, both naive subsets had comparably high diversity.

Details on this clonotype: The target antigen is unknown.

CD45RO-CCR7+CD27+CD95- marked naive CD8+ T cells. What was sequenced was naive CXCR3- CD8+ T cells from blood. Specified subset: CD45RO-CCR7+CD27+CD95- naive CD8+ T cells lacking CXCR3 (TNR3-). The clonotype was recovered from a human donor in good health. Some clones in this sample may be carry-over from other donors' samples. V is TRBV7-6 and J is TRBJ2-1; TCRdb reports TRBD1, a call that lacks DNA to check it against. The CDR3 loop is CASSHSRQSLEQFF. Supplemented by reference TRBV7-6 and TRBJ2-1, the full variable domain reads GAGVSQSPRYKVTKRGQDVALRCDPISGHVSLYWYRQALGQGPEFLTYFNYEAQQDKSGLPNDRFSAERPEGSISTLTIQRTEQRDSAMYRCASSHSRQSLEQFFGPGTRLTVL.